The rows below give T cell receptor beta chains drawn from one sample of a study of blood T cell repertoires in COVID-19. Sequencing used immunoSEQ multiplex PCR; TCRdb keeps in-frame clones, though not all of them. The profile covers about 260,000 clones, with approximately 89% appearing a single time and less than 3% taken by the ten largest. The sample taken for sequencing was peripheral blood. These receptor sequences come from a woman in her forties or fifties with acute or convalescent COVID-19. Both conserved end residues are part of each CDR3. Fields, in order: J gene, V gene, clone size, D gene, CDR3 DNA, CDR3 protein. The D gene is left open where the match is weak. Size is omitted from some rows. Given values are once, few, many or a class for expanded clones.

>TRBJ2-5|TRBV30|few|.
TGTGCCTGGGGTGACAGGAGGTACCAAGAGACCCAGTACTTC
CAWGDRRYQETQYF
>TRBJ1-2|TRBV6-5|.|TRBD1
TGTGCCAGCAGTTACGGGGGGACAGCTAACTATGGCTACACCTTC
CASSYGGTANYGYTF
>TRBJ2-7|TRBV7-6|.|TRBD1
TGTGCCAGCAGCTTAGTTCCCCAGGGGGCGCAGTACGAGCAGTACTTC
CASSLVPQGAQYEQYF
>TRBJ1-3|TRBV28|.|.
TGTGCCAGCAGGGGCAGCCAAAGAAACACCATATATTTT
CASRGSQRNTIYF
>TRBJ1-1|TRBV6-1|.|.
TGTGCCAGCAGTGATGAGGAAAAGGCGGGCACTGAAGCTTTCTTT
CASSDEEKAGTEAFF
>TRBJ2-5|TRBV5-1|.|.
TGCGCCAGCAGCCAAATAACAGGGTTGGAGACCCAGTACTTC
CASSQITGLETQYF
>TRBJ2-7|TRBV5-6|.|TRBD2
TGTGCCAGCAGCTTGGGCCCCCCAGGGACTAAGGGCTACGAGCAGTACTTC
CASSLGPPGTKGYEQYF
>TRBJ2-1|TRBV7-3|.|TRBD2
TGTGCCAGCAGCCCCAAAGTAAGACTAGCGGGAGACGGTGAGCAGTTCTTC
CASSPKVRLAGDGEQFF
>TRBJ1-4|TRBV7-9|.|.
TGTGCCAGCAGCTTAGGGGCGCCTGAAAAACTGTTTTTT
CASSLGAPEKLFF
>TRBJ2-1|TRBV10-3|few|TRBD2
TGTGCCATCAGGCCGGCAACCAGCGGGAGGTATGAGCAGTTCTTC
CAIRPATSGRYEQFF
>TRBJ1-1|TRBV19|few|TRBD1
TGTGCCACCCTGACAGGGGTCGAAGCTTTCTTT
CATLTGVEAFF
>TRBJ2-7|TRBV28|.|TRBD1
TGTGCCACGTGGGACAGCGGTAACGAGCAGTACTTC
CATWDSGNEQYF
>TRBJ1-2|TRBV4-3|.|TRBD1
TGCGCCAGCAGCCAAGATCCAGGACAGGGTTACTATGGCTACACCTTC
CASSQDPGQGYYGYTF
>TRBJ2-3|TRBV29-1|.|TRBD2
TGCAGCGTGGGACTAGCGGGAGGGCCGACAGATACGCAGTATTTT
CSVGLAGGPTDTQYF
>TRBJ1-5|TRBV6-1|few|.
TGTGCCAGCAGTGAAGCGCTTCTGGCAGTCGTTGATCAGCCCCAGCATTTT
CASSEALLAVVDQPQHF
>TRBJ2-7|TRBV24-1|.|TRBD1
TGTGCCACCGGACAGGCCGACGTGTGGGGACAGGGGCACGAGCAGTACTTC
CATGQADVWGQGHEQYF
>TRBJ1-1|TRBV29-1|.|.
TGCAGCGTTGAACGACAGCTGAACACTGAAGCTTTCTTT
CSVERQLNTEAFF
>TRBJ2-5|TRBV5-1|.|TRBD2
TGCGCCAGCAGCTCGGGACTAGCGTTACAAGAGACCCAGTACTTC
CASSSGLALQETQYF